This T cell receptor (beta chain) appears in the sequencing data of a study of blood T cell repertoires in COVID-19 (TCRdb year 2020). In terms of the full investigation: Collaborator samples came from the United States, Italy and Spain and covered acute and convalescent phases of COVID-19. The prospective study material was composed of cDNA or gDNA derived from T cells, B-cell-depleted T cells, or PBMCs. HLA class I and class II types, where available, came from metadata supplied by the sample provider rather than from assay-based typing. Nearly every sample came with metadata listing a de-identified subject ID, COVID-19 status, age in years and sex. Deeply sampled blood TCRbeta repertoires from subjects exposed to, actively infected with, or recovered from COVID-19 were included in the dataset. Samples were obtained from the ongoing ImmuneRACE study (first 160 participants) and from 950 to 1,500 subjects provided by 6 global collaborators. The repertoires were released in a freely available public database meant as a resource for research on the immune response to SARS-CoV-2. The study at large found these results: How much clinical and demographic metadata was included differed by source and by participant, and the metadata was provided uncurated.

The immunoSEQ Assay, a bias-controlled multiplex PCR, was used to amplify TCRbeta CDR3 regions from genomic DNA. The published analysis was carried out like this. The number of nucleated cells in each sample was estimated from the amplification of reference gene primers within the assay. To quantify the absolute abundance of each unique TCRbeta CDR3 rearrangement, sequence reads were collapsed and filtered. Productive Simpson clonality was computed per sample as the square root of Simpson's diversity index over productive rearrangements. Held by TCRdb, this immuneACCESS table contains in-frame sequences only and omits some clones. Under half of the omission traces to an unresolved V gene where checked; the cause of the rest is unknown. D and trimming come from the DNA, and the V and J calls and clone size come from that table. The sample includes 40,000 or so clones, with 70% to 80% observed a single time. The ten largest clones take up around 25% of the sample.

Points on this clone: Its target antigen remains unknown. No base quality values were provided; no much bigger clone lies one nucleotide off.

Whole blood was collected in K2EDTA tubes by collaborating institutions according to the institutions' own protocols. For TCRbeta analysis, collaborator samples were shipped as frozen whole blood, as isolated PBMCs, or as DNA extracted from either sample type. Specimen: peripheral blood. This receptor was identified in a man between 65 and 85 years old with acute or convalescent COVID-19.

This receptor carries the CDR3 CASSRTLSTDTQYF. The nucleotide sequence reads as follows: TGCGCCAGCAGCCGGACTTTAAGCACAGATACGCAGTATTTT. This receptor chain uses TRBV5-1 and TRBJ2-3, and possibly TRBD2, on 5 matching bases. As encoded in the germline V gene, CDR1 is SGHRS while CDR2 is YFSETQ. The V end loses 4 bases and the J end loses 0 bases, and a stretch of 9 bases separates them. The CDR3 covers 14 residues, taking in both the cysteine and the phenylalanine. The DNA shown is the 42-base CDR3, in frame from base 1.